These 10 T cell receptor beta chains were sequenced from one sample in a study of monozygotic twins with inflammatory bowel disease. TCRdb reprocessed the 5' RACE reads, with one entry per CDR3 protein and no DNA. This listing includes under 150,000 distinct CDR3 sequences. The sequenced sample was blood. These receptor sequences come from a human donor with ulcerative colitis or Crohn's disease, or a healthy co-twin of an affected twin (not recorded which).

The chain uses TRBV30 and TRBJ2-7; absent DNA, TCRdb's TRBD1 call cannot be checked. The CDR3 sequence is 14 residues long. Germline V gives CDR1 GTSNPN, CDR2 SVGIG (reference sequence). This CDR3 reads CAWTMRTGGMGQYF.

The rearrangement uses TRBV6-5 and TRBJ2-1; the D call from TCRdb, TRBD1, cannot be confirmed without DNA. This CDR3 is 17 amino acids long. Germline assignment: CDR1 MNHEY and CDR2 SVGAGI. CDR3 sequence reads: CASSYNLWDRWGNEQFF.

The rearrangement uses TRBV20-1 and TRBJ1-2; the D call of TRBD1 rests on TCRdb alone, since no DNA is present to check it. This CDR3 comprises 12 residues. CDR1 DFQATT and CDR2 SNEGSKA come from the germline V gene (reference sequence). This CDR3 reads CSAETGGGGYTF.

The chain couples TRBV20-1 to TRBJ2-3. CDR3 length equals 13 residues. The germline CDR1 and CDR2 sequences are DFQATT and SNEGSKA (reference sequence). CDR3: CSARVTGTDTQYF.

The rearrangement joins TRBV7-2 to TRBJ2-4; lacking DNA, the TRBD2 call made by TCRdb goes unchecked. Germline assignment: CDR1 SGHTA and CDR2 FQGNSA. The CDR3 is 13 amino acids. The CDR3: CASSLRLAGGEYF.

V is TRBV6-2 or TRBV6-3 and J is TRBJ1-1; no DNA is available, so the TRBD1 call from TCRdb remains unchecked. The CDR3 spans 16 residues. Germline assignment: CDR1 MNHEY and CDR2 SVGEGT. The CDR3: CASSYDREEVNTEAFF.

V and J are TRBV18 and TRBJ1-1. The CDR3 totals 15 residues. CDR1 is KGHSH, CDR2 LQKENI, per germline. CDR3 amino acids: CASSPGPPVGTEAFF.

CDR3 protein: CASSYGQGVYGYTF. The rearrangement uses TRBV7-9 and TRBJ1-2; TCRdb outputs TRBD1, but without DNA this stays unchecked. The CDR3 is made up of 14 amino acids. CDR1 is SEHNR and CDR2 is FQNEAQ in the germline V gene (reference sequence).

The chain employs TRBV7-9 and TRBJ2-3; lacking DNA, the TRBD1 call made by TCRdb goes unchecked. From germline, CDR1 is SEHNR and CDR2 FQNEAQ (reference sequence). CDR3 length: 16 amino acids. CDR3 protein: CASSPGAGGATDTQYF.

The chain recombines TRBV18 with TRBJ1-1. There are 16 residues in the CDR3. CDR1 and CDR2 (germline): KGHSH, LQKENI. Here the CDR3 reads CASSPQGQRANTEAFF.